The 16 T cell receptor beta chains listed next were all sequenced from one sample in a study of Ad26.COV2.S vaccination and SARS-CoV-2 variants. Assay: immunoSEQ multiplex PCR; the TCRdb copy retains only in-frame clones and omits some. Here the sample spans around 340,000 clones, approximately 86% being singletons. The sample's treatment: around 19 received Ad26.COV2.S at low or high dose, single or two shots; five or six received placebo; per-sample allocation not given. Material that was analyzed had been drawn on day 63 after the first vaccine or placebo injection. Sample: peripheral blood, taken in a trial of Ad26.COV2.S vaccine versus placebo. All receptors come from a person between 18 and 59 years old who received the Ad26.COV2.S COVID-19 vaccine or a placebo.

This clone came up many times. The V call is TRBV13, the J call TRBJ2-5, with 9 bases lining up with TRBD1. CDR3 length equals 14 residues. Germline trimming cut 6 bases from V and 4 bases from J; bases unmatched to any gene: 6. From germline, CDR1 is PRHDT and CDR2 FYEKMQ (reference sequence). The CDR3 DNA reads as TGTGCCAGCAGGAAACAGGGGGCGAGAGAGACCCAGTACTTC. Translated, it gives CASRKQGARETQYF. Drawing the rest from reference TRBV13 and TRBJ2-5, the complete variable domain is AAGVIQSPRHLIKEKRETATLKCYPIPRHDTVYWYQQGPGQDPQFLISFYEKMQSDKGSIPDRFSAQQFSDYHSELNMSSLELGDSALYFCASRKQGARETQYFGPGTRLLVL.

The CDR3 sequence is CASSESTDRNYGYTF. CDR3 in DNA: TGTGCCAGCAGTGAAAGTACGGACAGGAACTATGGCTACACCTTC. The chain uses TRBV2 and TRBJ1-2, with 7 bases that match TRBD1. Germline loops: CDR1 SNHLY, CDR2 FYNNEI. This CDR3 comprises 15 residues. Unmatched junction bases numbered 5, after V lost 2 bases and J lost 2 bases.

The CDR3 coding sequence is TGTGCCAGCAGTCCTACGCTGGGCACAGATACGCAGTATTTT. Protein: CASSPTLGTDTQYF. J is TRBJ2-3 and V is TRBV6-6; D ambiguous. Germline CDR1 and CDR2: MNHNY and SVGAGI (reference sequence). V lost 5 bases and J lost 1, with 10 bases in between. The CDR3 is 14 residues long.

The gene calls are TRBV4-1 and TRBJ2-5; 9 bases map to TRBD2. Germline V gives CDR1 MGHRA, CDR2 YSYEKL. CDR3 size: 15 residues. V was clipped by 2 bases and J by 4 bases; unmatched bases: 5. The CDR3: CASSQLGLAGETQYF. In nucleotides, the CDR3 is TGCGCCAGCAGCCAATTGGGACTAGCCGGAGAGACCCAGTACTTC.

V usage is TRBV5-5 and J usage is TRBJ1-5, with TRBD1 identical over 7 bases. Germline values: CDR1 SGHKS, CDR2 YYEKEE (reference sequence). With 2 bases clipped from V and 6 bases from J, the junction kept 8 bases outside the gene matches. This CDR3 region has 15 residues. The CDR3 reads CASSLRQGLGQPQHF. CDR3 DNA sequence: TGTGCCAGCAGCTTAAGACAGGGTCTAGGTCAGCCCCAGCATTTT. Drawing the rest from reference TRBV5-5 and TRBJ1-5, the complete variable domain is DAGVTQSPTHLIKTRGQQVTLRCSPISGHKSVSWYQQVLGQGPQFIFQYYEKEERGRGNFPDRFSARQFPNYSSELNVNALLLGDSALYLCASSLRQGLGQPQHFGDGTRLSIL.

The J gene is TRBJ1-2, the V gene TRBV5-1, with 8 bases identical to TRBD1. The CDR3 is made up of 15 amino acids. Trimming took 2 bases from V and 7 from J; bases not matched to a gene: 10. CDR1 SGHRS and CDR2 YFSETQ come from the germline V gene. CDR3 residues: CASSFSGQDTLGYTF. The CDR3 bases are TGCGCCAGCAGCTTTTCGGGACAGGACACACTTGGCTACACCTTC. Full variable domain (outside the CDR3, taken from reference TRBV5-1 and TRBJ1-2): KAGVTQTPRYLIKTRGQQVTLSCSPISGHRSVSWYQQTPGQGLQFLFEYFSETQRNKGNFPGRFSGRQFSNSRSEMNVSTLELGDSALYLCASSFSGQDTLGYTFGSGTRLTVV.

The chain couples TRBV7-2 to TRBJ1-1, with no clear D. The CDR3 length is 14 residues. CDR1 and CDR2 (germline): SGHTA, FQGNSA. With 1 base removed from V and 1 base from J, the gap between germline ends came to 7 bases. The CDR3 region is CASSLDPGNTEAFF. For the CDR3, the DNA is TGTGCCAGCAGCTTAGACCCAGGGAACACTGAAGCTTTCTTT. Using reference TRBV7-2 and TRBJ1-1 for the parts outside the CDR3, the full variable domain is GAGVSQSPSNKVTEKGKDVELRCDPISGHTALYWYRQSLGQGLEFLIYFQGNSAPDKSGLPSDRFSAERTGGSVSTLTIQRTQQEDSAVYLCASSLDPGNTEAFFGQGTRLTVV.

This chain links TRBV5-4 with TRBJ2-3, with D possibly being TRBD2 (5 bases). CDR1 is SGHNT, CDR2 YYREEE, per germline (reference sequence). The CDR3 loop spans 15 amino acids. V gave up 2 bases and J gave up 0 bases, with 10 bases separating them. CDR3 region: CASSFSRLSTDTQYF. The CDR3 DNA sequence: TGTGCCAGCAGCTTCTCAAGACTAAGCACAGATACGCAGTATTTT.

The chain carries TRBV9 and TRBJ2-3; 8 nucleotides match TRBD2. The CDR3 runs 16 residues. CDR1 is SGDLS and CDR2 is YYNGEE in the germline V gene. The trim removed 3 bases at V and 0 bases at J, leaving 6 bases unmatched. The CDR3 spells CASSARGGPSTDTQYF. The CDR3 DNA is TGTGCCAGCAGCGCTCGCGGGGGGCCCAGCACAGATACGCAGTATTTT. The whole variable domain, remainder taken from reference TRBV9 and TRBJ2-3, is DSGVTQTPKHLITATGQRVTLRCSPRSGDLSVYWYQQSLDQGLQFLIQYYNGEERAKGNILERFSAQQFPDLHSELNLSSLELGDSALYFCASSARGGPSTDTQYFGPGTRLTVL.

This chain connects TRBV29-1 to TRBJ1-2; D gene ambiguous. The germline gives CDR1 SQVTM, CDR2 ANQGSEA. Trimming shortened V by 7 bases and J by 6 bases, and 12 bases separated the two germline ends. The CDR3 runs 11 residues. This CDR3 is CSAIGADGYTF. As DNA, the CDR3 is TGCAGCGCCATAGGAGCAGATGGCTACACCTTC.

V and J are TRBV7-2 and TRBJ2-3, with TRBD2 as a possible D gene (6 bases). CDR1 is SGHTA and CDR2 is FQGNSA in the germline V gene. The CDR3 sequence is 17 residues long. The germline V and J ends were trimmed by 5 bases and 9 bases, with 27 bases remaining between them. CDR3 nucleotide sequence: TGTGCCAGCAGCCTTAAAACGGGAGCGTCTCCCCTCTCAACGCAGTATTTT. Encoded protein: CASSLKTGASPLSTQYF.

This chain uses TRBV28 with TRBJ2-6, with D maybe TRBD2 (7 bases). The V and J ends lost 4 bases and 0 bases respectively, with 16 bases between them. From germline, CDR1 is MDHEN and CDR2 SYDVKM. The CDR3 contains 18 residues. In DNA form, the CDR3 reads TGTGCCAGCAGTTCGGCGGGGGCCCGTAGCTCTGGGGCCAACGTCCTGACTTTC. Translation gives CASSSAGARSSGANVLTF. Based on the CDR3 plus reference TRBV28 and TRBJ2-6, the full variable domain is DVKVTQSSRYLVKRTGEKVFLECVQDMDHENMFWYRQDPGLGLRLIYFSYDVKMKEKGDIPEGYSVSREKKERFSLILESASTNQTSMYLCASSSAGARSSGANVLTFGAGSRLTVL.

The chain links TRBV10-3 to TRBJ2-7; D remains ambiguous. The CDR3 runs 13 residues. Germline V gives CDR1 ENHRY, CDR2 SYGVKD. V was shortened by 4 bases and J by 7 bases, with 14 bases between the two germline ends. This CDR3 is CAISGPGVGEQYF. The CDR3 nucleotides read TGTGCCATCAGTGGCCCTGGGGTAGGGGAGCAGTACTTC.

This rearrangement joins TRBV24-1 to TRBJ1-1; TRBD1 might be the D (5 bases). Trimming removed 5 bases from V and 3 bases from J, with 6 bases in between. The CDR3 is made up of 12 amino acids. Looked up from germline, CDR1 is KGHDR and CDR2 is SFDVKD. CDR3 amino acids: CATSVGDTEAFF. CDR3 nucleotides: TGTGCCACCAGTGTGGGGGACACTGAAGCTTTCTTT.

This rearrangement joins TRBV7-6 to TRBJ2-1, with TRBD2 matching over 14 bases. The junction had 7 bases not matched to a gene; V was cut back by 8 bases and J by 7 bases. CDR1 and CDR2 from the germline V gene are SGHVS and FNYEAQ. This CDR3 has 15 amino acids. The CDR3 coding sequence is TGTGCCAGCTCCCCTCGGACTAGCGGGAGGAATGAGCAGTTCTTC. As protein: CASSPRTSGRNEQFF.

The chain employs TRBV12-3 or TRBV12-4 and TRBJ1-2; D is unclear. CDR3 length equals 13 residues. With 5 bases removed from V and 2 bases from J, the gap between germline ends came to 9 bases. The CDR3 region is CASSITSNYGYTF. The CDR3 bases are TGTGCCAGCAGTATAACTTCGAACTATGGCTACACCTTC.